The rows below give T cell receptor beta chains drawn from one sample of a study of Graves' ophthalmopathy and Graves' hyperthyroidism. TCRdb passed the multiplex PCR reads through MiXCR, listing each CDR3 protein once. The profile shows 600,000 to 700,000 distinct CDR3 sequences, about two fifths of them singletons. Sequencing input: peripheral blood. The receptors come from an adult man with Graves' ophthalmopathy. The CDR3 runs from the conserved cysteine through the conserved F or W. D genes are given only for firm matches. The size of a clone is reported for some rows only, either as once, few or many, or as a class for expanded clones.

>TRBD1|TRBV2|TRBJ1-5|many
TGTGCCAGCAGTTCCGGGACAGGGGGCCATTTCCAGCCCCAGCATTTT
CASSSGTGGHFQPQHF
>TRBD2|TRBV24-1|TRBJ2-7|few
TGTGCCAGCAGTTTACAACTAGCGGGAGGGTACGAGCAGTACTTC
CASSLQLAGGYEQYF
>.|TRBV7-2|TRBJ1-6|.
TGTGCCAGCAGCAAGGGGCTTTCACCCCTCCACTTT
CASSKGLSPLHF
>TRBD2|TRBV2|TRBJ2-7|.
TGTGCCAGCAGCCGGACTAGCGGGATATACGAGCAGTACTTC
CASSRTSGIYEQYF
>.|TRBV30|TRBJ2-7|.
TGTGCCTGTTCAGGTACCTCCTACGAGCAGTACTTC
CACSGTSYEQYF
>TRBD2|TRBV20-1|TRBJ2-3|few
TGCAGCGGGAGCGGGAGGACAGATACGCAGTATTTT
CSGSGRTDTQYF
>TRBD1|TRBV2|TRBJ2-7|.
TGTGCCAGCAGCACCACAGGGGGCAGGGACGAGCAGTACTTC
CASSTTGGRDEQYF
>.|TRBV10-3|TRBJ2-5|.
TGTGCCATCAGTGAGTCGACCCCCGCATTGACCCAGTACTTC
CAISESTPALTQYF
>.|TRBV7-2|TRBJ2-7|.
TGCGCCAGCAGTCACCCACAGAGCTCCTGCGAGCAGTACTTC
CASSHPQSSCEQYF
>.|TRBV19|TRBJ2-1|few
TGTGCCAGTAGTATAAGGCCCTACAATGAGCAGTTCTTC
CASSIRPYNEQFF
>.|TRBV20-1|TRBJ2-7|.
TGCAGTGCTATCCAGGGGAGCTACGAGCAGTACTTC
CSAIQGSYEQYF
>.|TRBV10-3|TRBJ1-5|.
TGTGCCATCAGTCGACAGGCCCAGCATTTT
CAISRQAQHF
>.|TRBV19|TRBJ1-1|.
TGTGCCAGTAATACGGGCACTGAAGCTTTCTTT
CASNTGTEAFF
>.|TRBV7-9|TRBJ1-5|many
TGTGCCAGCAGCTTAACTACAGAGAATCAGCCCCAGCATTTT
CASSLTTENQPQHF
>.|TRBV25-1|TRBJ1-5|.
TGTGCCAGCGGGAGAGGGGGTCAAGAGACCCAGCATTTT
CASGRGGQETQHF
>.|TRBV6-5|TRBJ1-2|few
TGTGCCAGCAGTTACGGGGGGGGAAGGGGCTACACCTTC
CASSYGGGRGYTF
>.|TRBV2|TRBJ1-6|few
TGTGCCAGCAGTGAGACAGGAGACAGCAGCTCACCCCTCCACTTT
CASSETGDSSSPLHF
>.|TRBV7-2|TRBJ2-2|.
TGTGCCAGCAGCTTATTGACCGGGGAGCTGCTTTTT
CASSLLTGELLF
>.|TRBV20-1|TRBJ1-2|many
TGCAGTGCTAGAGCCACAGGGAACTATGGCTACACCTTC
CSARATGNYGYTF
>TRBD2|TRBV11-2|TRBJ2-5|many
TGTGCCAGCAGCTTCCAAACTAGCGGGAGTGGCCAAGAGACCCAGTACTTC
CASSFQTSGSGQETQYF
>.|TRBV7-6|TRBJ2-2|many
TGTGCCAGCAGCTTCGTCTTGAACGGGGAGCTGTTTTTT
CASSFVLNGELFF
>.|TRBV19|TRBJ1-5|many
TGTGCCAGTAGTTCAATTGGACATTATAGCAATCAGCCCCAGCATTTT
CASSSIGHYSNQPQHF
>.|TRBV20-1|TRBJ1-6|.
TGCAGTGCGACGGAGGGAAATAATTCACCCCTCCACTTT
CSATEGNNSPLHF
>.|TRBV14|TRBJ1-3|.
TGTGCCAGCAGCCACCGGACAGACTATGGCTACACCATATATTTT
CASSHRTDYGYTIYF
>.|TRBV24-1|TRBJ2-5|many
TGTGCCACCAGTGATTTACAGCCTGGGGGGGAGACCCAGTACTTC
CATSDLQPGGETQYF
>.|TRBV24-1|TRBJ1-5|once
TGTGCAACCAGTGGCCCGGCTGGGGAGACCCAGCATTTT
CATSGPAGETQHF
>.|TRBV7-9|TRBJ1-6|few
TGTGCCAGCATCCGGGACTCACCCCTCCACTTT
CASIRDSPLHF
>TRBD1|TRBV20-1|TRBJ2-7|many
TGCAGTGCTAATAGGGGGCACCAAACTTACGAGCAGTACTTC
CSANRGHQTYEQYF
>.|TRBV11-2|TRBJ1-6|many
TGTGCCAGCACCGCGCAAGGGTTGGGTTCACCCCTCCACTTT
CASTAQGLGSPLHF
>.|TRBV6-1|TRBJ2-7|few
TGTGCCAGCAGTGCCAGGGTGACCCTCTACGAGCAGTACTTC
CASSARVTLYEQYF
>TRBD1|TRBV4-3|TRBJ2-7|.
TGCGCCAGCAGCCAACGCGAGACAGGGCCTCTTTTCGAGCAGTACTTC
CASSQRETGPLFEQYF
>.|TRBV29-1|TRBJ2-2|many
TGCAGCGTTTATACAGAGCTGGGGGACACCGGGGAGCTGTTTTTT
CSVYTELGDTGELFF
>TRBD1|TRBV7-3|TRBJ1-2|.
TGTGCCAGCAGTGACAATTTACAGGGGGTGGCTGGCTACACCTTC
CASSDNLQGVAGYTF
>.|TRBV29-1|TRBJ1-1|once
TGCAGTGAAGGGGACATCGGTCCAGACACTGAAGCTTTCTTT
CSEGDIGPDTEAFF
>TRBD1|TRBV15|TRBJ1-2|.
TGTGCCACCAGCAGCTCTTGGACAGGGTGGAACTATGGCTACACCTTC
CATSSSWTGWNYGYTF
>TRBD1|TRBV10-3|TRBJ1-2|.
TGTGCCATCAGTGGGGACAGGGGGGAGGAACGTGGCTACACCTTC
CAISGDRGEERGYTF
>.|TRBV12-3/TRBV12-4|TRBJ1-2|many
TGTGCCAGCAGGGTCAGGGGTCAGGGGAACTATGGCTACACCTTC
CASRVRGQGNYGYTF
>TRBD1|TRBV2|TRBJ1-2|many
TGTGCCAGCAGTGAACTCGGACAGGGCCAAGACAACTATGGCTACACCTTC
CASSELGQGQDNYGYTF
>.|TRBV20-1|TRBJ2-2|.
TGCAGTGCTAGAGTCCTTAGCGGGGAGCTGTTTTTT
CSARVLSGELFF
>.|TRBV7-9|TRBJ2-2|.
TGTGCCAGCAGCTTGGTCGAGGGGCTCAACACCGGGGAGCTGTTTTTT
CASSLVEGLNTGELFF
>.|TRBV2|TRBJ1-1|.
TGTGCCAGCAGCTTCCCGGGACTTAACACTGAAGCTTTCTTT
CASSFPGLNTEAFF
>TRBD1|TRBV10-3|TRBJ1-1|once
TGTGCCATCACCCAGGGGGCCACAGGGGGCACTGAAGCTTTCTTT
CAITQGATGGTEAFF
>TRBD1|TRBV5-1|TRBJ1-1|many
TGCGCCAGCAGCCGATTCAGGGGGCCGAACACTGAAGCTTTCTTT
CASSRFRGPNTEAFF
>TRBD1|TRBV3-1|TRBJ2-5|many
TGTGCCAGCAGCCAAGGGACAGGGGTACCCAAGACCCAGTACTTC
CASSQGTGVPKTQYF
>.|TRBV10-3|TRBJ1-4|many
TGTGCCACCACGGTCGGGGGTCATGAAAAACTGTTTTTT
CATTVGGHEKLFF
>.|TRBV7-2|TRBJ2-5|.
TGTGCCAGCAGCTTTGACTTCCCTCAAGGGACCCGGTACTTC
CASSFDFPQGTRYF
>.|TRBV10-3|TRBJ1-6|many
TGTGCCATCAGTGTTCGGGACCACCAAAATTCACCCCTCCACTTT
CAISVRDHQNSPLHF
>TRBD2|TRBV7-8|TRBJ2-7|few
TGTGCCAGCAGCTTAAAAAGGGGACTAGCGGGAGCCTACGAGCAGTACTTC
CASSLKRGLAGAYEQYF